This T cell receptor beta chain was sequenced in a study of T-cell memory formation after mild COVID-19. Study as a whole: The study found TCR clusters largely donor specific. The study's findings and limits: CD4+ contracting clones were mainly CM and EM; CD8+ ones, EMRA. A second wave expanding day 15 to 37 was CD4+-biased; contracting clones were balanced.

CDR1 is SGHRS and CDR2 is YFSETQ in the germline V gene. V was clipped by 4 bases and J by 6 bases; unmatched bases: 7. This CDR3 spans 14 amino acids. In this sample, this clonotype turned up many times. Its target is not known. 5'RACE with constant-segment primers yielded barcoded, UMI-tagged TCR alpha and TCR beta cDNA libraries. TCRdb fed the 5' RACE reads into MiXCR, producing one record per CDR3 protein. The sample has some 40,000 distinct CDR3 sequences; over 5% are singletons. The sequence was obtained from an adult who had mild COVID-19 (a few samples of this study predate the infection). Cell type and time point are not known. The sequenced material came from PBMCs or a T cell subset sorted from them (not recorded which). The chain uses TRBV5-1 and TRBJ2-7; 10 positions agree with TRBD1. Written as DNA, the CDR3 is TGCGCCAGCAGCCTCCAGGGACAGGGGTTCGAGCAGTACTTC. It is translated as CASSLQGQGFEQYF.